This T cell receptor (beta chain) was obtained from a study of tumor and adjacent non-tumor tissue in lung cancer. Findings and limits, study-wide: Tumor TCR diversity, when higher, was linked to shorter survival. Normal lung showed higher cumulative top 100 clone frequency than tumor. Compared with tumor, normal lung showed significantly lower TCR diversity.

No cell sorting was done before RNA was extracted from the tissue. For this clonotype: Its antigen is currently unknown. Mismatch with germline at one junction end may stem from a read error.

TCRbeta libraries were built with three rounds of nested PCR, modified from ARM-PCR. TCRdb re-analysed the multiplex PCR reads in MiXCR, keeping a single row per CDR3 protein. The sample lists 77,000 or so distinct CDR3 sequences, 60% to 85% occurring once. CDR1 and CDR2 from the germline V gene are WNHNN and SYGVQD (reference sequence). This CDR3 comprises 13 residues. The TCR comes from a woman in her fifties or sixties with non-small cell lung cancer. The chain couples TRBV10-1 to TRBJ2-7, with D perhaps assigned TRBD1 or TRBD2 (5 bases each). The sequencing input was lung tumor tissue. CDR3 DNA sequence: TGCGCCTGCAGTGGAGGCGTTCTGGGGCAGCAGTACTTC. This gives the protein CACSGGVLGQQYF.